The clone carrying this TCR beta chain came up a few times. Its antigen is unidentified. The PCR was carried out with 60 Vbeta primers and 13 Jbeta primers. Using immunoSEQ multiplex PCR, the repertoire was profiled, and TCRdb retains in-frame clones only, with some absent. Here the sample spans about 120,000 clones, around 10% being singletons. This entry is derived from a study of cytomegalovirus exposure and HLA in healthy donors. Looking at the study overall: Drawn from HLA-typed donors, 80 million to 95 million unique TCRs were held in an early data release. Regarding the study as a whole: According to reports, the classifier identified cytomegalovirus status with high specificity and sensitivity.

CDR3 length: 14 residues. The germline CDR1 and CDR2 sequences are MDHEN and SYDVKM. V was clipped by 3 bases and J by 1 base, with 10 bases between them. This sequence originates from a man aged 25 to 45 in good health and CMV-seronegative. Sequenced material: PBMCs. The chain carries TRBV28 and TRBJ2-7; TRBD2 is a possible D gene (5 bases). The CDR3 loop is CASSLFGLSYEQYF. For the CDR3, the DNA is TGTGCCAGCAGTTTGTTTGGACTGTCCTACGAGCAGTACTTC.